Shown below are 27 T cell receptor beta chains from a single sample sequenced in a study of cytomegalovirus exposure and HLA in healthy donors. The PCR contained 60 Vbeta and 13 Jbeta primers. Profiling relied on immunoSEQ multiplex PCR, and the TCRdb table lists in-frame clones only, not all of them. The data show about 130,000 clones, more than 15% seen once. Sample: PBMCs. These receptors all stem from a female donor in good health and CMV-seropositive.

In its sample, this clone was seen a few times. The CDR3 protein is CASSPPGVSTDTQYF. CDR3 DNA sequence: TGTGCCAGCAGCCCCCCGGGGGTTAGCACAGATACGCAGTATTTT. V is TRBV5-6 and J is TRBJ2-3, with D perhaps matching TRBD2 (6 bases). Per the germline V gene, CDR1 is SGHDT and CDR2 is YYEEEE. The CDR3 sequence is 15 residues long. The V end lost 4 bases, the J end lost 0 bases, and 12 bases lay between the germline ends.

The sample holds a few counts of this clone. This rearrangement joins TRBV7-2 to TRBJ2-7, with 10 bases aligning to TRBD2. Germline V gene data show CDR1 as SGHTA and CDR2 as FQGNSA. The CDR3 runs 15 residues. V was clipped by 7 bases and J by 2 bases; unmatched bases: 8. CDR3 sequence (DNA): TGTGCCAGCACCCGGGTAGCGGGGGGAACCTACGAGCAGTACTTC. This codes for CASTRVAGGTYEQYF.

This sequence joins TRBV4-3 and TRBJ1-5; no clear D gene. Trimming took 4 bases from V and 6 from J, leaving 16 bases between them. CDR3 size: 15 residues. The germline gives CDR1 LGHNA, CDR2 YSLEER. The CDR3 DNA reads TGCGCCAGCAGCCCTCAGTTCGGGAAAAGTCAGCCCCAGCATTTT. As protein: CASSPQFGKSQPQHF.

The chain uses TRBV2 and TRBJ2-7; D possibly corresponds to TRBD1 (5 bases). Trimming pared 5 bases from V and 3 bases from J, leaving 11 bases between. CDR1 and CDR2 from the germline V gene are SNHLY and FYNNEI. This CDR3 contains 13 residues. The CDR3: CASSRGQFYEQYF. The DNA for the CDR3 is TGTGCCAGCAGTCGAGGACAATTCTACGAGCAGTACTTC.

Only one count was recorded for this clone. V gene TRBV7-9 combines with J gene TRBJ2-6; 11 bases map to TRBD2. The CDR3 covers 17 residues. The V and J ends lost 5 bases and 1 base, in that order; junction bases with no gene match: 4. The germline V gene encodes CDR1 SEHNR and CDR2 FQNEAQ (reference sequence). The CDR3 sequence: CASSPGTSGSGANVLTF. The DNA for the CDR3 is TGTGCCAGCAGCCCCGGGACTAGCGGATCTGGGGCCAACGTCCTGACTTTC.

This clone was counted only a few times. The rearrangement joins TRBV7-9 to TRBJ2-2; 8 nucleotides line up with TRBD1. V lost 5 bases to trimming and J lost 3 bases; unmatched junction nucleotides: 11. Germline V gene lookup returns CDR1 SEHNR and CDR2 FQNEAQ (reference sequence). The CDR3 length is 17 residues. The CDR3 DNA is TGTGCCAGCAGCACACCCGGCCGGACAGGGTACACCGGGGAGCTGTTTTTT. This codes for CASSTPGRTGYTGELFF.

The J gene is TRBJ1-1, the V gene TRBV11-2; 11 bases agree with TRBD1. Germline trimming cut 2 bases from V and 2 bases from J; bases unmatched to any gene: 7. The CDR3 sequence is 17 residues long. Germline V gene data show CDR1 as SGHAT and CDR2 as FQNNGV. The CDR3 protein is CASSLFGQGAFNTEAFF. As DNA, the CDR3 is TGTGCCAGCAGCTTATTCGGACAGGGGGCGTTTAACACTGAAGCTTTCTTT. Filled out from reference TRBV11-2 and TRBJ1-1, the complete variable domain reads EAGVAQSPRYKIIEKRQSVAFWCNPISGHATLYWYQQILGQGPKLLIQFQNNGVVDDSQLPKDRFSAERLKGVDSTLKIQPAKLEDSAVYLCASSLFGQGAFNTEAFFGQGTRLTVV.

This clone was detected only a few times. The gene calls are TRBV7-3 and TRBJ2-1, with 9 bases aligning to TRBD2. The germline CDR1 and CDR2 sequences are SGHTA and FQGTGA. The length of the CDR3 is 16 residues. J lost 2 bases, V lost 2 bases, and 4 bases had no gene match. The CDR3 DNA sequence: TGTGCCAGCAGCTTACTAGCGGGATCCCCCTACAATGAGCAGTTCTTC. Its translation is CASSLLAGSPYNEQFF.

CDR3 coding DNA: TGTGCCATCAGCCCCGGACTAGCGGGGTACACAGATACGCAGTATTTT. Translation: CAISPGLAGYTDTQYF. The rearrangement links TRBV10-3 to TRBJ2-3, with 12 bases that match TRBD2. Per the germline V gene, CDR1 is ENHRY and CDR2 is SYGVKD. The CDR3 sequence is 16 residues long. V lost 6 bases, J lost 2 bases, and 6 bases stayed unmatched.

This clone was observed a handful of times. This sequence joins TRBV10-3 and TRBJ1-2; no clear D gene. This CDR3 region has 18 residues. The V gene lost 3 bases and the J gene lost 5 bases, with 25 bases spanning the gap. Germline V gene data show CDR1 as ENHRY and CDR2 as SYGVKD. CDR3 in amino acids: CAISDYTDGEQSHYGYTF. Written as DNA, the CDR3 is TGTGCCATCAGTGACTACACGGACGGGGAACAGTCCCATTATGGCTACACCTTC.

In its sample, this clone was seen a few times. The chain uses TRBV18 and TRBJ2-7, with D tentatively TRBD1 (6 bases). Germline loops: CDR1 KGHSH, CDR2 LQKENI. The length of the CDR3 is 14 residues. The germline V and J ends were trimmed by 3 bases and 2 bases, with 11 bases remaining between them. The CDR3 DNA sequence: TGTGCCAGCTCACCTCGGACAGAGACCTACGAGCAGTACTTC. The encoded protein is CASSPRTETYEQYF.

V is TRBV10-3 and J is TRBJ2-7, with 9 bases aligning to TRBD2. The CDR3 runs 15 residues. V shed 5 bases, J shed 5 bases, and the junction held 10 bases outside the gene matches. Germline V CDR1 and CDR2: ENHRY, SYGVKD. CDR3 loop: CAISLISGSFDEQYF. CDR3 DNA sequence: TGTGCCATCAGTCTCATTAGCGGGAGTTTCGACGAGCAGTACTTC.

The chain joins TRBV11-2 to TRBJ1-1; perhaps TRBD1 as D (6 bases). Trimming cost V 4 bases and J 3 bases, with 12 bases left between them. The CDR3 runs 14 residues. CDR1 is SGHAT and CDR2 is FQNNGV in the germline V gene. The CDR3 protein is CASSWVQGYTEAFF. The CDR3 DNA is TGTGCCAGCAGCTGGGTACAGGGTTACACTGAAGCTTTCTTT.

V usage is TRBV28 and J usage is TRBJ2-3, with TRBD2 identical over 9 bases. The CDR3 is 19 residues long. The V gene end was trimmed by 2 bases and the J gene end by 4 bases; junction bases not matched to a gene: 16. Germline CDR1 MDHEN, CDR2 SYDVKM. The CDR3 DNA sequence: TGTGCCAGCAGTTTAATCCCCTGGTCTAGCGGGAAGGCCTCAGATACGCAGTATTTT. Residues: CASSLIPWSSGKASDTQYF. Drawing the rest from reference TRBV28 and TRBJ2-3, the complete variable domain is DVKVTQSSRYLVKRTGEKVFLECVQDMDHENMFWYRQDPGLGLRLIYFSYDVKMKEKGDIPEGYSVSREKKERFSLILESASTNQTSMYLCASSLIPWSSGKASDTQYFGPGTRLTVL.

The J gene is TRBJ1-2, the V gene TRBV29-1; D is unclear. V was pared by 2 bases and J by 3 bases, with 16 bases between. CDR1 and CDR2 (germline): SQVTM, ANQGSEA. The CDR3 runs to 15 residues. CDR3 nucleotide sequence: TGCAGCGTTGAAATAAGTTCGAGCGGACACTATGGCTACACCTTC. It codes for CSVEISSSGHYGYTF.

This chain uses TRBV2 with TRBJ2-7; no definite D call. V gave up 8 bases and J gave up 2 bases, with 22 bases separating them. The germline V gene has CDR1 SNHLY and CDR2 FYNNEI. This CDR3 spans 16 amino acids. In DNA, the CDR3 is TGTGCCAGCGCCTTGAATTTCGAGAGCACCGCCTACGAGCAGTACTTC. The encoded protein is CASALNFESTAYEQYF.

The rearrangement joins TRBV18 to TRBJ2-3, with D maybe TRBD1 (6 bases). The CDR3 runs to 17 residues. Germline assignment: CDR1 KGHSH and CDR2 LQKENI. Deletions cut 5 bases from V and 5 bases from J, with 23 bases between. DNA of the CDR3: TGTGCCAGCTCAGTACCAGCAGGGGTTCAAGGAGGAGATACGCAGTATTTT. Translation gives CASSVPAGVQGGDTQYF.

The sample holds a few counts of this clone. The chain combines TRBV5-6 with TRBJ1-1, with 7 bases identical to TRBD1. The trim removed 5 bases at V and 5 bases at J, leaving 6 bases unmatched. Germline assignment: CDR1 SGHDT and CDR2 YYEEEE. The CDR3 runs 13 residues. The CDR3 sequence is CASSLQGKTEAFF. CDR3 coding DNA: TGTGCCAGCAGTCTACAGGGGAAAACTGAAGCTTTCTTT. Drawing the rest from reference TRBV5-6 and TRBJ1-1, the complete variable domain is DAGVTQSPTHLIKTRGQQVTLRCSPKSGHDTVSWYQQALGQGPQFIFQYYEEEERQRGNFPDRFSGHQFPNYSSELNVNALLLGDSALYLCASSLQGKTEAFFGQGTRLTVV.

In this sample, this clone turned up a few times. For the CDR3, the DNA is TGCAGCGTTGAATCAGCGGGAGGGGCCTACGAGCAGTACTTC. Translated, it gives CSVESAGGAYEQYF. The chain has TRBV29-1 and TRBJ2-7, with 10 bases matching TRBD2. CDR3 size: 14 residues. The germline V gene encodes CDR1 SQVTM and CDR2 ANQGSEA. The ends lost 2 bases at V and 2 bases at J; junction bases unmatched: 3.

This clone was detected only a few times. J is TRBJ2-5 and V is TRBV18; 8 nucleotides align to TRBD2. This CDR3 contains 15 residues. V lost 4 bases to trimming and J lost 4 bases; unmatched junction nucleotides: 8. Per the germline V gene, CDR1 is KGHSH and CDR2 is LQKENI. CDR3 in DNA: TGTGCCAGCTCACTTATAGCGGGAAGTGCAGAGACCCAGTACTTC. Amino acids: CASSLIAGSAETQYF.

J is TRBJ1-2 and V is TRBV30; no reliable D call. Germline V CDR1 and CDR2: GTSNPN, SVGIG (reference sequence). This CDR3 is 11 amino acids long. The V end was cut by 0 bases, the J end by 7 bases, with 6 bases between. The CDR3 DNA reads TGTGCCTGGAGTGTGAGGCGTGGCTACACCTTC. It is translated as CAWSVRRGYTF.

This clone was counted a few times. CDR3 nucleotide sequence: TGTGCCAGCAGCATGGCATATGGGCGGGAGTCCTACGAGCAGTACTTC. It encodes CASSMAYGRESYEQYF. The chain joins TRBV7-6 to TRBJ2-7, with 7 bases matching TRBD2. The CDR3 length is 16 residues. V was pared by 5 bases and J by 1 base, with 11 bases of the junction left unmatched. Germline V gives CDR1 SGHVS, CDR2 FNYEAQ.

CDR3 sequence reads: CASSLDGRVLNEQFF. Here the CDR3 DNA reads TGCGCCAGCAGCTTGGACGGGAGGGTCCTCAATGAGCAGTTCTTC. This chain links TRBV5-1 with TRBJ2-1; 8 nucleotides align to TRBD2. The germline gives CDR1 SGHRS, CDR2 YFSETQ. Trimming cost V 0 bases and J 6 bases; bases outside gene matches: 5. The CDR3 covers 15 residues.

J is TRBJ2-7 and V is TRBV5-5, with 8 nucleotides matching TRBD2. The germline V gene has CDR1 SGHKS and CDR2 YYEKEE (reference sequence). Losses at the gene ends were 3 bases for V and 0 bases for J; bases not matched to a gene: 5. The length of the CDR3 is 15 residues. The CDR3 DNA follows: TGTGCCAGCAGCTCGACCGGGACTAGCTCCTACGAGCAGTACTTC. Translation gives CASSSTGTSSYEQYF.

The gene calls are TRBV5-1 and TRBJ2-2, with D perhaps matching TRBD2 (5 bases). Germline CDR1 is SGHRS and CDR2 is YFSETQ. V lost 1 base to trimming and J lost 7 bases, with 11 bases between them. The CDR3 length is 14 residues. The DNA for the CDR3 is TGCGCCAGCAGCTTGCGTCCGGGGAACGGGGAGCTGTTTTTT. Translation gives CASSLRPGNGELFF.

CDR3 DNA sequence: TGTGCCAGCATCCCGGCGGTCCAGGGGGAAGCTTTCTTT. It encodes CASIPAVQGEAFF. This chain links TRBV2 with TRBJ1-1, with D possibly being TRBD1 (6 bases). This CDR3 region has 13 residues. Germline CDR1 reads SNHLY; CDR2 reads FYNNEI. With 7 bases removed from V and 8 bases from J, the gap between germline ends came to 17 bases.

This clone has just a few counts. The gene calls are TRBV6-6 and TRBJ2-6; maybe TRBD1 (6 bases). CDR3 length: 16 amino acids. Germline CDR1 reads MNHNY; CDR2 reads SVGAGI (reference sequence). The V end lost 2 bases, the J end lost 2 bases, and 10 bases lay between the germline ends. The CDR3 spells CASSYPNRAGANVLTF. The CDR3 region has the DNA TGTGCCAGCAGTTACCCTAACAGGGCTGGGGCCAACGTCCTGACTTTC.